This T cell receptor beta chain was found in a study of blood T cell repertoires in COVID-19. How the authors handled the data: The authors estimated nucleated cell counts from reference gene primer amplification. Method: immunoSEQ multiplex PCR; TCRdb's copy keeps in-frame clones and lacks some. V and J calls and clone size come straight from that table; D and trimming were deduced from the DNA. The sample holds 210,000 or so clones, just under 90% seen once. This clone was detected only once. Germline CDR1 reads MNHEY; CDR2 reads SVGAGI. With 6 bases clipped from V and 8 bases from J, the junction kept 15 bases outside the gene matches. This CDR3 spans 15 amino acids.

The sequencing input was peripheral blood. The chain has TRBV6-5 and TRBJ1-1, with 7 bases identical to TRBD1. The receptor's source is a man younger than 40 with COVID-19, enrolled during active disease. CDR3 DNA sequence: TGTGCCAGCAGACCTACGAGACAGGGCGGGCGAGAAGCTTTCTTT. It translates to CASRPTRQGGREAFF.